The rows below give T cell receptor beta chains drawn from one sample of a study of blood T cell repertoires in COVID-19. TCRdb's copy holds only in-frame clones and misses some; the assay was immunoSEQ multiplex PCR. The table shows 250,000 or so clones, with around 86% occurring only once. Source material: peripheral blood. These receptors were collected from a woman aged 40 to 50 who had recovered from COVID-19. The CDR3 runs from the conserved cysteine through the conserved F or W. A D gene is named only where the DNA matches it firmly.

V	D	J	CDR3
TRBV19	NA	TRBJ2-3	CASSETLTVNPTDTQYF
TRBV11-1	NA	TRBJ1-1	CASSLEQNTEAFF
TRBV10-3	TRBD1	TRBJ2-1	CAIGQAQANEQFF
TRBV7-2	TRBD1	TRBJ1-3	CASSSAGTGGNTIYF
TRBV6-5	NA	TRBJ2-7	CASRSQGIDYEQYF
TRBV11-2	NA	TRBJ2-3	CASSVYRPSTDTQYF
TRBV19	NA	TRBJ2-3	CASSSLQGTWGKIRDTQYF
TRBV27	NA	TRBJ1-5	CASSTGKGQPQHF
TRBV9	NA	TRBJ1-3	CASSTTISGNTIYF
TRBV3-1/TRBV3-2	TRBD2	TRBJ2-5	CASSLLGGLAERQETQYF
TRBV4-3	TRBD1	TRBJ2-1	CASSRGPGQGARNEQFF
TRBV15	TRBD2	TRBJ2-1	CATSTPLVLAGGSNEQFF
TRBV2	TRBD1	TRBJ1-1	CASSYRRQGNTEAFF
TRBV5-1	NA	TRBJ1-1	CASSLAGTPEDAFF
TRBV20-1	TRBD2	TRBJ2-5	CSASGGLAGVQETQYF
TRBV11-3	NA	TRBJ2-7	CASSLGGSYEQYF
TRBV6-6	TRBD1	TRBJ1-1	CASRSTGLGTEAFF
TRBV7-2	NA	TRBJ1-1	CASRRGQREAFF
TRBV2	NA	TRBJ1-4	CASSERDRLKLFF
TRBV9	NA	TRBJ2-3	CASSVVAGPTDTQYF
TRBV2	TRBD1	TRBJ1-2	CASRAGQGGYTF
TRBV19	NA	TRBJ1-5	CASSLRDLGNQPQHF
TRBV7-2	NA	TRBJ2-1	CASSLVLRVSGEQFF
TRBV18	NA	TRBJ1-5	CASCPEQGYQPQHF
TRBV9	NA	TRBJ2-6	CASSVGSGYGANVLTF
TRBV3-1/TRBV3-2	TRBD1	TRBJ1-4	CASSQDLQGGTNEKLFF
TRBV19	TRBD1	TRBJ1-1	CASSLRDRGTEAFF
TRBV28	NA	TRBJ2-7	CASSTVAPYEQYF
TRBV5-1	NA	TRBJ1-2	CASSLAAGNTYGYTF
TRBV6-6	NA	TRBJ2-7	CASSPGHGLGEQYF
TRBV6-6	NA	TRBJ2-7	CASSRDTDYEQYF
TRBV20-1	TRBD1	TRBJ1-2	CSARTGFGYTF
TRBV7-6	TRBD1	TRBJ1-4	CASSLAGTAEEKLFF
TRBV27	NA	TRBJ2-2	CASTRTGLSLRTGELFF
TRBV4-3	TRBD1	TRBJ1-6	CASSKTGAPLHF
TRBV30	NA	TRBJ1-6	CAWSVRSATGSPLHF